One and the same sample provided the 16 T cell receptor beta chains below, sequenced in a study of blood T cell repertoires in COVID-19. This table comes from immunoSEQ multiplex PCR, and its TCRdb copy is limited to in-frame clones, with some not included. The sample has about 45,000 clones; 92% are singletons. Specimen: peripheral blood. These receptor sequences come from a human donor in a cohort sampled during active COVID-19.

V gene TRBV27 combines with J gene TRBJ2-3, with TRBD2 matching over 8 bases. Germline loops: CDR1 MNHEY, CDR2 SMNVEV (reference sequence). The CDR3 contains 12 residues. With V trimmed by 10 bases and J by 5 bases, 5 bases remained unmatched. The CDR3 DNA is TGTGCCACCCGAAGCGGGGGAGATACGCAGTATTTT. It yields the protein CATRSGGDTQYF.

The chain links TRBV24-1 to TRBJ2-3, with D possibly matching TRBD2 (5 bases). The CDR3 has 14 amino acids. V lost 1 base and J lost 5, with 9 bases in between. Per the germline V gene, CDR1 is KGHDR and CDR2 is SFDVKD. The CDR3 DNA reads TGTGCCACCAGTGATTTCGGGATCGGAGATACGCAGTATTTT. As protein: CATSDFGIGDTQYF.

The V call is TRBV6-1, the J call TRBJ1-2; no firm D call. CDR3 size: 13 residues. V was clipped by 3 bases and J by 1 base, with 6 bases between them. In germline, CDR1 is MNHNS, CDR2 SASEGT. The CDR3 DNA is TGTGCCAGCAGTGAGACATTTAACTATGGCTACACCTTC. It translates to CASSETFNYGYTF.

The V and J genes are TRBV5-8 and TRBJ2-1, with a tentative D call TRBD1 (6 bases). The CDR3 loop spans 13 amino acids. Germline loops: CDR1 SGHTS, CDR2 YDEGEE. The V end was cut by 4 bases, the J end by 10 bases, with 15 bases between. The CDR3, as DNA: TGTGCCAGCAGCGACAACAGGGTTAACGAGCAGTTCTTC. It is translated as CASSDNRVNEQFF.

The rearrangement links TRBV10-3 to TRBJ2-2, with 10 bases matching TRBD2. This CDR3 is 16 amino acids long. With V trimmed by 7 bases and J by 6 bases, 11 bases remained unmatched. Germline CDR1 and CDR2: ENHRY and SYGVKD. The CDR3 protein is CAITPWVAGGPGELFF. DNA of the CDR3: TGTGCCATCACCCCTTGGGTAGCGGGAGGACCCGGGGAGCTGTTTTTT.

This rearrangement joins TRBV7-6 to TRBJ2-4; 8 nucleotides align to TRBD2. The CDR3 runs to 15 residues. CDR1 and CDR2 (germline): SGHVS, FNYEAQ. V was clipped by 5 bases and J by 8 bases; unmatched bases: 11. The CDR3 DNA reads as TGTGCCAGCAGCCCCGGGGGGGCGAGGAGGCACATTCAGTACTTC. It is translated as CASSPGGARRHIQYF.

This clone showed up just once. The chain combines TRBV19 with TRBJ2-3; TRBD1 matches 7 bases. Per the germline V gene, CDR1 is LNHDA and CDR2 is SQIVND (reference sequence). The CDR3 runs to 14 residues. The ends lost 6 bases at V and 5 bases at J; junction bases unmatched: 8. The CDR3: CASSWGQRGDTQYF. CDR3 DNA sequence: TGTGCCAGTAGCTGGGGACAGCGCGGAGATACGCAGTATTTT.

This clone was picked up one time. This sequence joins TRBV3-1 (or the pseudogene TRBV3-2) and TRBJ2-5, with 8 bases that match TRBD2. Trimming took 4 bases from V and 1 from J; bases not matched to a gene: 5. The CDR3 has 15 residues. Germline loops: CDR1 LGHDT, CDR2 YNNKEL (reference sequence). The CDR3 nucleotides read TGTGCCAGCAGCCCCCAGCGGGGGCTCCAAGAGACCCAGTACTTC. Its protein product is CASSPQRGLQETQYF.

The genes are TRBV7-2 and TRBJ2-2, with no clear D. This CDR3 is 16 amino acids long. Germline V CDR1 and CDR2: SGHTA, FQGNSA. V lost 2 bases, J lost 1 base, and 11 bases lay in between. The CDR3 here is CASSLLQYLNTGELFF. The CDR3 coding sequence is TGTGCCAGCAGCTTATTACAGTATTTGAACACCGGGGAGCTGTTTTTT.

This chain links TRBV12-3 or TRBV12-4 with TRBJ1-5, with D perhaps TRBD1 (5 bases). The CDR3 is 13 amino acids. V was clipped by 3 bases and J by 5 bases, with 8 bases between them. The CDR3 here is CASSFDSDQPQHF. The DNA of the CDR3 is TGTGCCAGCAGTTTCGACAGTGATCAGCCCCAGCATTTT.

This clone was counted only a few times. The gene calls are TRBV6-6 and TRBJ2-7; the match to TRBD1 covers 8 bases. Germline trimming cut 3 bases from V and 2 bases from J; bases unmatched to any gene: 9. CDR1 and CDR2 from the germline V gene are MNHNY and SVGAGI (reference sequence). The CDR3 is 16 residues long. The chain's CDR3 is CASSYLHGTGTYEQYF. The CDR3 nucleotides read TGTGCCAGCAGTTATCTACACGGGACAGGAACCTACGAGCAGTACTTC.

This chain links TRBV23-1 with TRBJ2-7; D might be TRBD1 (5 bases). TRBV23-1 carries the ORF label, with uncertain function. Trimming left V 4 bases short and J 2 bases short, with 6 bases between. This CDR3 has 12 residues. The CDR3 bases are TGCGCCAGCAGTCCGACAGCCTACGAGCAGTACTTC. This sequence encodes CASSPTAYEQYF.

On this clone itself: Lacking the conserved final phenylalanine or tryptophan, this CDR3 likely reflects a read error. The DNA is left out, because the CDR3 cannot be placed on it with certainty; the CDR3 is given as TCRdb lists it. The CDR3 spells CASSPRDRGFVVL. The gene calls are TRBV28 and TRBJ2-4; the D call TRBD1 from the table was never checked on the DNA. Including both end residues, the CDR3 is 13 amino acids long. CDR1 is MDHEN and CDR2 is SYDVKM in the germline V gene.

The genes are TRBV9 and TRBJ2-3; 10 bases line up with TRBD2. This CDR3 is built from 14 residues. The germline V gene encodes CDR1 SGDLS and CDR2 YYNGEE. J gave up 6 bases and V 3 bases, and 4 bases lay outside the gene matches. The CDR3 region is CASSAQRGGDTQYF. In DNA form, the CDR3 reads TGTGCCAGCAGCGCCCAGCGGGGGGGGGATACGCAGTATTTT.

The chain couples TRBV6-1 to TRBJ1-5; D might be TRBD1 (6 bases). The germline V gene encodes CDR1 MNHNS and CDR2 SASEGT. The CDR3 runs 16 residues. V was pared by 1 base and J by 5 bases, with 15 bases between. CDR3 sequence (DNA): TGTGCCAGCAGTGAAGGGGCGGTGGGGGCCGATCAGCCCCAGCATTTT. It encodes CASSEGAVGADQPQHF.

The chain recombines TRBV18 with TRBJ2-7; D might be TRBD1 (5 bases). V was shortened by 3 bases and J by 0 bases, with 12 bases between the two germline ends. The CDR3 consists of 15 residues. Germline V gene lookup returns CDR1 KGHSH and CDR2 LQKENI. The CDR3 DNA reads as TGTGCCAGCTCACCGAGGCTCAGGGACTCCTACGAGCAGTACTTC. Amino acid sequence: CASSPRLRDSYEQYF.